In its sample, the clone carrying this TCR beta chain was seen many times. The target antigen is unknown. One junction end does not reproduce the germline sequence, and a read error may be involved. The CDR3 has 13 residues. Looked up from germline, CDR1 is SGHRS and CDR2 is YFSETQ. The record originates from a study of T-cell reconstitution after alpha-beta-depleted transplantation in children. Findings and caveats of the study: Reportedly, roughly two months post-transplant, alpha-beta T cells arose from several hundred expanded graft clones.

A library of TCRbeta sequences, prepared with unique molecular identifiers, was generated. TCRdb used MiXCR to reprocess the PCR reads, holding one entry per CDR3 protein. This sample has about 980,000 distinct CDR3 sequences; about 29% occur once, and the top ten carry about 28%. The source was PBMCs, mostly from graft donor cells, collected 360 days after TCRalphabeta/CD19-depleted stem cell transplant. V gene TRBV5-1 combines with J gene TRBJ2-5, with D possibly called TRBD1 or TRBD2 (7 bases each). The sequence came from a boy in the first two years of life who had a stem cell transplant for SCID, so the T cells may come from the graft donor. The CDR3 DNA reads as TGTGCCAGCAGCAGCGGGACAGAAGAGACCCAGTACTTC. This gives the protein CASSSGTEETQYF.